Listed here are 14 T cell receptor beta chains from one sample, sequenced in a study of long-term antiretroviral therapy in people with HIV. The authors ran the immunoSEQ assay, v3.0, at survey level. Assay: immunoSEQ multiplex PCR; the TCRdb copy retains only in-frame clones and omits some. The table records about 28,000 clones, about 86% of them present only once. The specimen was unsorted PBMCs, collected 0.8 years after starting antiretroviral therapy. All receptors come from a woman under 40 with HIV.

The chain couples TRBV7-8 to TRBJ1-1, with D tentatively TRBD1 (5 bases). Trimming took 3 bases from V and 8 from J, leaving 10 bases between them. CDR1 and CDR2 from the germline V gene are SGHVS and FQNEAQ. This CDR3 comprises 12 residues. CDR3: CASSLERGEAFF. Written as DNA, the CDR3 is TGTGCCAGCAGCTTGGAAAGGGGCGAAGCTTTCTTT. The full variable domain, completed using reference TRBV7-8 and TRBJ1-1, is GAGVSQSPRYKVAKRGQDVALRCDPISGHVSLFWYQQALGQGPEFLTYFQNEAQLDKSGLPSDRFFAERPEGSVSTLKIQRTQQEDSAVYLCASSLERGEAFFGQGTRLTVV.

This clone was seen only once. The chain uses TRBV11-3 and TRBJ2-5; weak D call: TRBD1 (5 bases). Germline-derived CDR1 and CDR2 are SGHNT and YENEEA. This CDR3 contains 15 residues. V lost 1 base and J lost 1, with 10 bases in between. This chain's CDR3 is CASSLGDSAQETQYF. CDR3 DNA sequence: TGTGCCAGCAGCTTAGGTGACAGTGCCCAAGAGACCCAGTACTTC.

The chain employs TRBV19 and TRBJ2-3, with 9 bases that match TRBD1. The V and J ends lost 6 bases and 2 bases, in that order; junction bases with no gene match: 6. The CDR3 totals 15 residues. In germline, CDR1 is LNHDA, CDR2 SQIVND (reference sequence). CDR3 DNA: TGTGCCAGTAGGGGGACAGGGAGGGTCACAGATACGCAGTATTTT. Amino acids: CASRGTGRVTDTQYF.

V and J are TRBV27 and TRBJ1-6; D call uncertain. The CDR3 is made up of 15 amino acids. V lost 4 bases, J lost 0 bases, and 7 bases lay in between. From germline, CDR1 is MNHEY and CDR2 SMNVEV (reference sequence). Written as DNA, the CDR3 is TGTGCCAGCAGTTCACCCCTCTCCTATAATTCACCCCTCCACTTT. Encoded protein: CASSSPLSYNSPLHF.

CDR3 sequence (DNA): TGTGCCAGCAGGGAAACAGGGAACGCCTATAATTCACCCCTCCACTTT. Translation: CASRETGNAYNSPLHF. The chain recombines TRBV9 with TRBJ1-6, with a possible D match to TRBD1 (6 bases). Deletions cut 5 bases from V and 2 bases from J, with 14 bases between. The CDR3 runs to 16 residues. Germline CDR1 is SGDLS and CDR2 is YYNGEE.

This clone has a handful of counts. The chain uses TRBV27 and TRBJ2-2, with D unclear. V dropped 5 bases and J dropped 4 bases, with 5 bases sitting between them. Per the germline V gene, CDR1 is MNHEY and CDR2 is SMNVEV (reference sequence). The CDR3 has 12 residues. The CDR3 DNA is TGTGCCAGCAGTCCGACCACCGGGGAGCTGTTTTTT. It specifies CASSPTTGELFF.

A single count supports this clone. The chain carries TRBV5-1 and TRBJ1-1, with no clear D. CDR1 and CDR2 (germline): SGHRS, YFSETQ. V lost 5 bases and J lost 6, with 17 bases in between. CDR3 size: 14 residues. CDR3 DNA sequence: TGCGCCAGCAGGAAGACTGCCGGGATCGCTGAAGCTTTCTTT. Its translation: CASRKTAGIAEAFF. The full variable domain, completed using reference TRBV5-1 and TRBJ1-1, is KAGVTQTPRYLIKTRGQQVTLSCSPISGHRSVSWYQQTPGQGLQFLFEYFSETQRNKGNFPGRFSGRQFSNSRSEMNVSTLELGDSALYLCASRKTAGIAEAFFGQGTRLTVV.

The chain employs TRBV2 and TRBJ1-1, with TRBD1 as a possible D gene (5 bases). The CDR3 runs 14 residues. The V end was cut by 3 bases, the J end by 5 bases, with 13 bases between. Germline V gives CDR1 SNHLY, CDR2 FYNNEI. The CDR3 sequence is CASSDSGGGTEAFF. The CDR3 nucleotides are TGTGCCAGCAGTGACAGCGGGGGTGGGACTGAAGCTTTCTTT.

The chain is built from TRBV9 and TRBJ1-1; TRBD1 aligns across 7 bases. The J segment lost 3 bases and the V segment lost 2 bases, leaving 4 bases of the junction unmatched. CDR1 SGDLS and CDR2 YYNGEE come from the germline V gene. The length of the CDR3 is 14 residues. The CDR3 loop reads CASSVNRGDTEAFF. The CDR3 nucleotides read TGTGCCAGCAGCGTCAACAGGGGTGACACTGAAGCTTTCTTT. Based on the CDR3 plus reference TRBV9 and TRBJ1-1, the full variable domain is DSGVTQTPKHLITATGQRVTLRCSPRSGDLSVYWYQQSLDQGLQFLIQYYNGEERAKGNILERFSAQQFPDLHSELNLSSLELGDSALYFCASSVNRGDTEAFFGQGTRLTVV.

CDR3 nucleotides: TGTGCCATCAGCCAGGGGGTCAACACTGAAGCTTTCTTT. Translation: CAISQGVNTEAFF. The chain joins TRBV10-3 to TRBJ1-1; 7 nucleotides match TRBD1. There are 13 residues in the CDR3. CDR1 and CDR2 (germline): ENHRY, SYGVKD. J lost 2 bases, V lost 6 bases, and 3 bases had no gene match.

V usage is TRBV9 and J usage is TRBJ2-2; 12 bases line up with TRBD1. With 4 bases clipped from V and 5 bases from J, the junction kept 3 bases outside the gene matches. The CDR3 is 15 residues long. The germline CDR1 and CDR2 sequences are SGDLS and YYNGEE. The DNA for the CDR3 is TGTGCCAGCAGCTCGGGACAGGGGGCTACCGGGGAGCTGTTTTTT. Amino acid sequence: CASSSGQGATGELFF.

CDR3 loop: CAWSNRGRGETQYF. The CDR3 DNA reads TGTGCCTGGAGTAACAGGGGGCGCGGCGAGACCCAGTACTTC. The chain links TRBV30 to TRBJ2-5; 9 bases line up with TRBD1. The ends lost 2 bases at V and 5 bases at J; junction bases unmatched: 6. The germline V gene has CDR1 GTSNPN and CDR2 SVGIG (reference sequence). The length of the CDR3 is 14 residues.

The chain combines TRBV2 with TRBJ2-7; D gene unclear. The CDR3 has 13 residues. CDR1 is SNHLY and CDR2 is FYNNEI in the germline V gene. V was trimmed by 5 bases and J by 6 bases, leaving 14 bases between them. CDR3 loop: CASSSGTFPEQYF. CDR3 DNA: TGTGCCAGCAGTTCGGGTACCTTTCCCGAGCAGTACTTC.

This clone is classed as medium-sized. This chain links TRBV28 with TRBJ1-1, with D perhaps matching TRBD1 (6 bases). Germline CDR1 MDHEN, CDR2 SYDVKM. V dropped 2 bases and J dropped 4 bases, with 11 bases sitting between them. The CDR3 runs to 14 residues. The CDR3 coding sequence is TGTGCCAGCAGTTTAATGGGGGCCACCACTGAAGCTTTCTTT. Protein sequence: CASSLMGATTEAFF.